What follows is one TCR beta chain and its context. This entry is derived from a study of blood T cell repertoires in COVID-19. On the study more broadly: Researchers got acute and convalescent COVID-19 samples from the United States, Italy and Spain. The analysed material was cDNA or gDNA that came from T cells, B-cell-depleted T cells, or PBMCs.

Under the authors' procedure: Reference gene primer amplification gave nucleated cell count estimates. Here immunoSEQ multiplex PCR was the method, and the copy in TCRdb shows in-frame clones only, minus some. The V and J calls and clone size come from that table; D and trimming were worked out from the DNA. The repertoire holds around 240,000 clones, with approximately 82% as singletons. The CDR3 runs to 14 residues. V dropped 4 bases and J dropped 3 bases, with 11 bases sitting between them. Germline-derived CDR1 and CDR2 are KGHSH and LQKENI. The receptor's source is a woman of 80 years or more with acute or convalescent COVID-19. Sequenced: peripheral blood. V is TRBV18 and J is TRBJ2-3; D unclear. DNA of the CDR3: TGTGCCAGCTCACTTCTAGAAGTAACAGATACGCAGTATTTT. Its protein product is CASSLLEVTDTQYF.